This is a list of T cell receptor beta chains from one sample in a study of cytomegalovirus exposure and HLA in healthy donors. Libraries were prepared by immunoSEQ multiplex PCR; TCRdb keeps only in-frame clonotypes and omits some of them. The top ten hold 1.5% to 2% of the sample, which has about 150,000 clones, 73% seen once. Sequencing used PBMCs. Receptors originate from a woman aged 18 to 35 in good health and CMV-seronegative. The CDR3 runs from the conserved cysteine through the conserved F or W. The order of the fields is J gene, clone size, D gene, V gene, CDR3 protein, CDR3 DNA. A D gene is named only where the DNA matches it firmly. Where a row states a size, it is once, few, many or the class of an expanded clone; other rows omit it.

TRBJ1-1,-,TRBD1,TRBV11-3,CASSFLGGRGQGAREAFF,TGTGCCAGCAGCTTCCTGGGGGGCCGGGGACAGGGGGCACGAGAAGCTTTCTTT
TRBJ1-6,-,TRBD1,TRBV25-1,CASSDRQGAYGSPLHF,TGTGCCAGCAGTGACCGACAGGGGGCCTATGGTTCACCCCTCCACTTT
TRBJ2-6,-,-,TRBV5-8,CASSLNRRSGANVLTF,TGTGCCAGCAGCTTGAACAGACGCTCTGGGGCCAACGTCCTGACTTTC
TRBJ1-2,-,TRBD1,TRBV7-8,CASSQGDREGYTF,TGTGCCAGCAGCCAAGGAGACAGGGAAGGCTACACCTTC
TRBJ1-3,-,-,TRBV5-1,CASSSTGFGNTIYF,TGCGCCAGCAGCTCCACAGGGTTCGGAAACACCATATATTTT
TRBJ2-1,once,-,TRBV7-9,CSSSGDRSSNEQFF,TGTTCCAGCAGCGGGGACAGAAGTAGCAATGAGCAGTTCTTC
TRBJ2-2,-,-,TRBV4-3,CASSQGRATGELFF,TGCGCCAGCAGCCAAGGCAGGGCAACCGGGGAGCTGTTTTTT
TRBJ2-1,-,TRBD2,TRBV25-1,CATQKGGSGNNEQFF,TGTGCCACCCAAAAAGGCGGGAGTGGAAACAATGAGCAGTTCTTC
TRBJ1-6,once,TRBD1,TRBV6-1,CASSGIRDRGHNSPLHF,TGTGCCAGCAGTGGGATCCGGGACAGGGGACATAATTCACCCCTCCACTTT
TRBJ2-5,-,TRBD2,TRBV5-1,CASSLSLAGGQETQYF,TGCGCCAGCAGCTTGTCTCTAGCGGGGGGGCAAGAGACCCAGTACTTC
TRBJ2-3,-,TRBD2,TRBV5-1,CASPVDPPGGPPDTQYF,TGCGCCAGCCCTGTTGATCCCCCGGGAGGGCCCCCAGATACGCAGTATTTT
TRBJ2-2,-,TRBD2,TRBV15,CATSGAGDSGELFF,TGTGCCACCAGTGGCGCGGGAGATTCCGGGGAGCTGTTTTTT
TRBJ2-7,-,TRBD1,TRBV6-6,CASSYSMTGLLYEQYF,TGTGCCAGCAGTTACTCGATGACAGGGCTCCTCTACGAGCAGTACTTC
TRBJ2-7,-,-,TRBV6-5,CASSERHVEYEQYF,TGTGCCAGCAGTGAACGCCATGTGGAGTACGAGCAGTACTTC
TRBJ2-3,once,-,TRBV29-1,CSVGSLGGSTDTQYF,TGCAGCGTTGGGAGTCTGGGAGGTAGCACAGATACGCAGTATTTT
TRBJ1-6,-,-,TRBV10-3,CAISKGGDSPLHF,TGTGCCATCAGTAAGGGGGGGGATTCACCCCTCCACTTT